Listed below are T cell receptor beta chains from one sample, sequenced in a study of OX40 agonist ivuxolimab in advanced cancers. The data were produced by immunoSEQ multiplex PCR, yet TCRdb's version contains in-frame clones alone and is incomplete. The repertoire has 25,000 to 35,000 clones, 70% to 90% of them found once; the top ten carry less than 35%. The material sequenced was CD4+ or CD8+ T cells sorted from blood, taken in a trial of the OX40 agonist ivuxolimab. Receptors were obtained from an adult with an advanced solid tumor such as melanoma, head and neck, liver or kidney cancer. Each CDR3 is given with its conserved first and last residue. Each record gives: CDR3 length, clone size, J gene, V gene, D gene, CDR3 protein, CDR3 DNA. D genes are given only for firm matches. Clone size is stated in some rows and not others, as once, few, many or a class when expanded.

>17|NA|TRBJ1-4|TRBV19|NA
CASTSRQEVTTNEKLFF
TGTGCCAGTACCTCTAGACAGGAAGTGACAACTAATGAAAAACTGTTTTTT
>18|NA|TRBJ1-5|TRBV4-1|NA
CASSQDLAAAYSNQPQHF
TGCGCCAGCAGCCAAGATCTTGCGGCAGCCTATAGCAATCAGCCCCAGCATTTT
>13|NA|TRBJ2-7|TRBV11-2|NA
CASSLGLAYEQYF
TGTGCCAGCAGCTTAGGACTAGCCTACGAGCAGTACTTC
>15|NA|TRBJ1-3|TRBV5-6|TRBD1
CASSVTGAAGNTIYF
TGTGCCAGCAGCGTGACAGGGGCCGCTGGAAACACCATATATTTT
>16|NA|TRBJ2-2|TRBV6-1|NA
CASSVGGTANTGELFF
TGTGCCAGCAGTGTAGGGGGGACAGCGAACACCGGGGAGCTGTTTTTT
>18|NA|TRBJ2-3|TRBV5-1|TRBD2
CASSQTLAGALDTDTQYF
TGCGCCAGCAGCCAAACCCTAGCGGGGGCTCTTGACACAGATACGCAGTATTTT
>13|NA|TRBJ2-2|TRBV29-1|NA
CSVDTRNTGELFF
TGCAGCGTTGATACTAGGAACACCGGGGAGCTGTTTTTT
>14|once|TRBJ1-1|TRBV6-5|NA
CASSYAGFGLEAFF
TGTGCCAGCAGTTACGCGGGATTCGGGCTCGAAGCTTTCTTT
>13|many|TRBJ1-1|TRBV4-2|NA
CASSQSENTEAFF
TGTGCCAGCAGCCAATCCGAGAACACTGAAGCTTTCTTT
>15|NA|TRBJ2-5|TRBV7-8|TRBD2
CASSTGQLAWETQYF
TGTGCCAGCAGCACCGGGCAACTAGCGTGGGAGACCCAGTACTTC
>14|NA|TRBJ1-5|TRBV27|NA
CASGQGSSNQPQHF
TGTGCCAGCGGTCAGGGGAGTAGCAATCAGCCCCAGCATTTT
>12|medium-sized|TRBJ2-5|TRBV9|NA
CASSPHQETQYF
TGTGCCAGCAGCCCACACCAAGAGACCCAGTACTTC
>12|few|TRBJ2-7|TRBV4-1|NA
CASSQGTYEQYF
TGCGCCAGCAGCCAGGGGACCTACGAGCAGTACTTC
>14|NA|TRBJ2-7|TRBV11-2|NA
CASSPMFLGEEQYF
TGTGCCAGCAGCCCGATGTTCCTGGGAGAAGAGCAGTACTTC
>19|NA|TRBJ1-4|TRBV7-6|NA
CASSLGPAGDHATNEKLFF
TGTGCCAGCAGCTTAGGGCCGGCAGGGGACCATGCAACTAATGAAAAACTGTTTTTT
>16|NA|TRBJ1-5|TRBV15|NA
CATSRGRTDSNQPQHF
TGTGCCACCAGCAGAGGTCGGACGGATAGCAATCAGCCCCAGCATTTT
>14|NA|TRBJ2-5|TRBV7-9|TRBD1
CASSSDRGRETQYF
TGTGCCAGCAGCTCCGACAGGGGGAGAGAGACCCAGTACTTC